The source of this T cell receptor beta chain is a study of T cell responses to AZD1222 COVID-19 vaccine. Study-level results: Recipients of AZD1222 seropositive at baseline numbered only six or seven. Donors were chiefly white British, with a greater number of females, and clonal diversity was perhaps underestimated.

Concerning this clone: Antigen: not known.

The V and J ends lost 5 bases and 6 bases, in that order; junction bases with no gene match: 9. This CDR3 contains 14 residues. The germline gives CDR1 SGHKS, CDR2 YYEKEE (reference sequence). Assay used: immunoSEQ multiplex PCR; TCRdb lists only in-frame clones, some missing. The table has 60,000 to 65,000 clones, 84% seen once. This sequence originates from an adult in good health. The V gene is TRBV5-5, the J gene TRBJ2-7, with 9 positions matching TRBD1. The material sequenced was peripheral blood, taken on day 0 of AZD1222 vaccination. CDR3 sequence: CASSPGQGLREQYF. The CDR3 nucleotides read TGTGCCAGCAGTCCGGGACAGGGTTTGCGCGAGCAGTACTTC.